What follows describes a single TCR beta chain. There are many counts of this clonotype. Its target antigen remains unknown. No base-level quality is on record; no much larger clone is a single base apart. The cysteine opens and the phenylalanine closes a CDR3 of 15 amino acids. The kept DNA is CDR3 alone, 45 bases in frame from the first base. V is cut back by 6 bases and J by 5 bases, with 14 bases in the junction unmatched. As encoded in the germline V gene (reference sequence), CDR1 is DFQATT while CDR2 is SNEGSKA. This record comes from a study of regulatory T cells in long-lasting Graves disease (TCRdb year 2021). General notes on the study: In the newly diagnosed Graves' disease group, patients had been taking antithyroid drugs for less than 3 months. Patients with persistent Graves' disease were compared with patients with newly diagnosed Graves' disease using TCR sequencing and RNA sequencing of peripheral blood. The study took place in China and was registered as a clinical trial. TCR sequencing covered around 13 persistent and some 20 newly diagnosed Graves' disease patients, approximately 33 samples in total. Paper-wide results and their limitations: Patients with persistent disease shared more public clonotypes (over 2,500) than newly diagnosed patients did (about 970). Because the primary lesion, thyroid tissue, could not be accessed, the study looked at peripheral blood alone. Sequencing and analysis were restricted to the TCR beta chain. Lower TCR Shannon entropy and fewer highly expanded clones were observed in persistent Graves' disease patients than in newly diagnosed patients, which suggested clonal expansion. The authors acknowledged the small sample size as a limitation that may reduce accuracy. TRBV28, TRBJ1-2 and TRBJ2-5 were preferentially used in persistent disease, while TRBV20-1 and TRBJ2-1 were favored in newly diagnosed disease.

The time point label for this specimen denotes: newly diagnosed GD, antithyroid drugs for less than 3 months. For both TCR sequencing and RNA sequencing, RNA was extracted from PBMCs in TRIzol. The diagnosis of Graves' disease followed American Thyroid Association guidelines. Patients for the study were recruited at an endocrinology department in Xi'an, China. Each patient gave approximately 10 milliliters of peripheral blood, collected in an EDTA anticoagulant tube. PBMCs were isolated by Ficoll Paque Plus density gradient separation without further T cell sorting. An Agilent 2100 Bioanalyzer and agarose gel were used to check RNA quality, and a NanoDrop 2000 was used to measure RNA concentration. Receptors were amplified or captured by multiplex PCR. TCRdb names Illumina HiSeq 4000 as the instrument used. TCR beta libraries were built with iRepertoire HTBI primers and Arm-PCR amplification of CDR3 regions. Before sequencing, the PCR products went through gel purification. In the original analysis: Gene usage analysis of CDR3 amino acid clonotypes relied on the 60 or so TRBV and more than twelve TRBJ segments identified across samples. Filtered high-quality paired reads were merged into contigs using COPE and FqMerger. BLAST was used to align contigs to IMGT TRBV, TRBD and TRBJ reference genes, with CDR3 defined following IMGT. Any clonotype with a frequency above 0.1% was classified as a highly expanded clone. Repertoire diversity was measured by Shannon entropy, and V-J evenness by the Gini coefficient. Clonotypes shared by more than one individual were considered public. The public reads were quality trimmed at Q25 with fastp and then assembled into clones with MiXCR by TCRdb, keeping productive beta chains. Each CDR3 protein gets just one entry, which takes the most common genes and DNA from the rows behind it. The V and J calls reflect TCRdb's pipeline rather than the authors' work. This sample gives hundreds of thousands of distinct CDR3 sequences in total; about 16% of them show up just once. Of the sample, around 13% is held by the ten largest clones.

This sample also belongs to another study, concerning T cells in Graves' hyperthyroidism and ophthalmopathy. The second study's authors report: A patient counted as having stable Graves' hyperthyroidism if no progression to ophthalmopathy occurred over 18 months of follow-up. Hyperthyroidism patients were aged 18 to 65 years and newly diagnosed, with disease duration of less than 2 months. Any patient with an uncontrolled infection, another autoimmune disease, pregnancy or lactation was excluded. Diagnoses relied on clinical symptoms, serum thyroxine and TRAb, thyroid ultrasound and orbital computed tomography. The first round of RT-PCR for the TCR CDR3 was performed with the HTBI primer set and the Qiagen OneStep RT-PCR kit. Most expanded thyroid clonotypes (frequency above 0.001) were also found in blood, which suggests that blood repertoires may mirror thyroid immune responses. A model built on a 13 V-J signature distinguished ophthalmopathy from stable hyperthyroidism, reaching roughly 88% sensitivity and 81.08% specificity in cross-validation and 80%/75% in testing. In validation, progression to ophthalmopathy was predicted by the model with nearly 71% sensitivity and 72.22% specificity, a median of roughly 6.4 months before onset. A discovery cohort of around 100 patients, approximately 45 with Graves' ophthalmopathy and about 58 with stable Graves' hyperthyroidism, was used to find distinguishing TCR V-J signatures. Prospective prediction of ophthalmopathy was tested in an independent validation cohort consisting of about 19 hyperthyroidism patients and approximately 16 patients who later progressed to ophthalmopathy. For training and testing, the 100 or so patients in the discovery cohort were randomly divided in a 7:3 ratio. The study also compared thyroid tissue and blood T-cell repertoires from five or six Graves' hyperthyroidism patients. After blood sampling, hyperthyroidism patients were treated with methimazole at a starting dose of 30 mg daily, and ophthalmopathy patients were treated with high-dose intravenous methylprednisolone. Libraries were constructed in a second round of multiplex PCR, after which size selection and purification were performed. Libraries were sequenced paired-end with 100 bp reads on an Illumina HiSeq2000. Raw data were processed with SOAPnuke, discarding reads with adapters, uncalled bases, mean Phred below 15, or no exact constant-primer or identifier match. High-quality paired reads were merged using COPE v1.2.5, and each unique nucleotide sequence was defined as a clonotype. MiTCR v1.1 was used to align clonotypes to the IMGT TRBV, TRBD and TRBJ reference segments. Only V-J combinations with frequency above 0.0001, covering 99% to 99.2% of repertoires, were analysed. A TCS score was defined as the ratio between F50 (clonal expansion) and ExV (chaos), using BLOSUM62-based TCRdist between CDR3 peptides within each V-J. Welch's t-statistics and random forest reduced 500 to 550 V-J features to 10 to 15, which were used in a naive Bayes classifier (R e1071). No statistical method was used to fix the sample size in advance, and group allocation was not hidden from the investigators. The paper describes TCR Vbeta CDR3 sequencing of 120 to 150 peripheral blood samples, made up of some 40 ophthalmopathy patients, around 73 hyperthyroidism patients and around 17 progressor patients.

This receptor was obtained from a man younger than 35 with Graves disease. Donor details come from another sample of the same person, matched by shared clones. Recombination joined TRBV20-1 with TRBJ1-1; 8 bases in between match TRBD1. This specimen consisted of peripheral blood mononuclear cells (PBMCs), obtained at new diagnosis, from a patient treated with antithyroid drugs. The CDR3 reads CSAPAHQGQGTEAFF. The DNA reads as follows: TGCAGTGCCCCCGCCCATCAAGGACAGGGAACTGAAGCTTTCTTT.